Following are 29 T cell receptor beta chains from one sample sequenced in a study of blood T cell repertoires in COVID-19. Clones were sequenced by immunoSEQ multiplex PCR, and TCRdb holds only the in-frame ones, with some missing. The table shows about 370,000 clones, with around 87% occurring only once. The specimen was peripheral blood. All receptors derive from a woman under 40 with COVID-19, enrolled during active disease.

This clone is a singleton in its sample. The V call is TRBV2, the J call TRBJ2-7; 9 positions agree with TRBD1. CDR3 size: 16 residues. The junction had 8 bases not matched to a gene; V was cut back by 2 bases and J by 3 bases. From germline, CDR1 is SNHLY and CDR2 FYNNEI. The CDR3 loop reads CASSEIGLGQGYEQYF. The CDR3 coding sequence is TGTGCCAGCAGTGAAATAGGCTTGGGACAGGGCTACGAGCAGTACTTC.

V is TRBV18 and J is TRBJ2-1; 9 bases are a match to TRBD2. The CDR3 runs 16 residues. V lost 0 bases and J lost 5; bases outside the gene matches: 5. The V gene's germline CDR1 is KGHSH and CDR2 LQKENI. The CDR3 reads CASSPPIAGANNEQFF. CDR3 DNA: TGTGCCAGCTCACCACCTATAGCGGGAGCCAACAATGAGCAGTTCTTC.

This chain joins TRBV28 and TRBJ1-5; D perhaps matches TRBD1 (5 bases). This CDR3 contains 12 residues. Germline values: CDR1 MDHEN, CDR2 SYDVKM. V was clipped by 5 bases and J by 11 bases, with 13 bases between them. As DNA, the CDR3 is TGTGCCAGCAGTCCCCCCCGACAGTCCCAGCATTTT. This gives the protein CASSPPRQSQHF.

The gene calls are TRBV6-5 and TRBJ2-7; 7 bases are shared with TRBD1. Germline CDR1 is MNHEY and CDR2 is SVGAGI. J gave up 2 bases and V 6 bases, and 7 bases lay outside the gene matches. The CDR3 runs to 14 residues. CDR3 coding DNA: TGTGCCAGCAGAGCTCGGGACAGCCCCTACGAGCAGTACTTC. It encodes CASRARDSPYEQYF.

The V call is TRBV11-2, the J call TRBJ2-7, with D possibly TRBD1 on 5 matching bases. This CDR3 has 13 amino acids. V gave up 1 base and J gave up 3 bases, with 7 bases separating them. Germline CDR1 SGHAT, CDR2 FQNNGV. CDR3 amino acids: CASSLGTSYEQYF. The CDR3 coding sequence is TGTGCCAGCAGCTTAGGGACAAGCTACGAGCAGTACTTC.

CDR3 residues: CASSPAPGGNIYGYTF. The CDR3 region has the DNA TGTGCCAGCAGCCCCGCCCCAGGGGGCAACATCTATGGCTACACCTTC. The chain is built from TRBV11-2 and TRBJ1-2; 8 bases agree with TRBD1. The V gene's germline CDR1 is SGHAT and CDR2 FQNNGV. The ends lost 5 bases at V and 4 bases at J; junction bases unmatched: 12. This CDR3 has 16 amino acids.

This rearrangement joins TRBV27 to TRBJ1-1; perhaps TRBD1 as D (5 bases). Trimming stripped 2 bases from V and 4 bases from J, with 17 bases between. The CDR3 loop spans 16 amino acids. Per germline, CDR1 MNHEY and CDR2 SMNVEV (reference sequence). The CDR3 spells CASSLRSGVGSTEAFF. CDR3 nucleotide sequence: TGTGCCAGCAGTTTAAGGTCGGGGGTGGGAAGCACTGAAGCTTTCTTT.

This clone appeared once. The CDR3 DNA follows: TGTGCCAGCAGGCGGACAGGGGGAACGTACGAGCAGTACTTC. Its protein is CASRRTGGTYEQYF. The chain combines TRBV6-6 with TRBJ2-7; 10 bases fit TRBD1. V dropped 6 bases and J dropped 4; count of bases not matched to a gene: 6. The CDR3 loop spans 14 amino acids. Germline CDR1 and CDR2: MNHNY and SVGAGI (reference sequence).

This clone was counted only a few times. This chain connects TRBV5-6 to TRBJ1-5, with TRBD1 as a possible D gene (6 bases). The V and J ends lost 4 bases and 2 bases respectively, with 13 bases between them. Germline loops: CDR1 SGHDT, CDR2 YYEEEE. The CDR3 runs to 15 residues. As DNA, the CDR3 is TGTGCCAGCAGCCCAGCAGGGGCGGGCAATCAGCCCCAGCATTTT. Residues: CASSPAGAGNQPQHF.

Points on this clone: This CDR3 is also generated by other DNA sequences in the sample. The chain combines TRBV5-1 with TRBJ1-2; tentative D call: TRBD1 (5 bases). CDR3 size: 14 residues. V was cut by 4 bases and J by 8 bases, with 18 bases left in between. From germline, CDR1 is SGHRS and CDR2 YFSETQ. The CDR3 DNA follows: TGCGCCAGCAGCCCCGGTGGACAAGGTGGAGGCTACACCTTC. It encodes CASSPGGQGGGYTF.

The chain combines TRBV30 with TRBJ2-7, with a weak D call TRBD2 (7 bases). V lost 0 bases, J lost 2 bases, and 20 bases lay in between. Looked up from germline, CDR1 is GTSNPN and CDR2 is SVGIG (reference sequence). This CDR3 is 17 amino acids long. Here the CDR3 reads CAWSVRFGGGAAYEQYF. CDR3 nucleotides: TGTGCCTGGAGTGTACGGTTCGGAGGGGGGGCGGCCTACGAGCAGTACTTC.

This chain joins TRBV5-1 and TRBJ2-7; possible D gene TRBD2, 5 bases. V lost 4 bases and J lost 0, with 11 bases in between. This CDR3 has 14 amino acids. Germline V gene sequence: CDR1 SGHRS, CDR2 YFSETQ. The CDR3 here is CASSTYGVSYEQYF. The CDR3 DNA reads as TGCGCCAGCAGCACTTACGGGGTCTCCTACGAGCAGTACTTC.

This chain connects TRBV20-1 to TRBJ1-4; D uncertain. Deletions cut 5 bases from V and 7 bases from J, with 8 bases between. The CDR3 is 11 amino acids. Germline assignment: CDR1 DFQATT and CDR2 SNEGSKA (reference sequence). Here the CDR3 reads CSAPRLEKLFF. The CDR3 DNA reads TGCAGTGCTCCTCGACTTGAAAAACTGTTTTTT.

This sequence joins TRBV2 and TRBJ2-1; TRBD2 aligns across 7 bases. The V gene end was trimmed by 3 bases and the J gene end by 5 bases; junction bases not matched to a gene: 4. CDR1 and CDR2 from the germline V gene are SNHLY and FYNNEI. CDR3 length: 14 amino acids. The CDR3 nucleotides are TGTGCCAGCAGTGAGGGGGGGACGAACAATGAGCAGTTCTTC. Encoded protein: CASSEGGTNNEQFF.

The chain links TRBV7-2 to TRBJ1-1, with a weak D call TRBD1 (5 bases). CDR1 and CDR2 (germline): SGHTA, FQGNSA. The CDR3 is 17 residues long. Trimming removed 6 bases from V and 4 bases from J, with 24 bases in between. CDR3 loop: CASSHYGAGLGGTEAFF. The CDR3 DNA is TGTGCCAGCAGTCATTATGGCGCGGGACTAGGTGGCACTGAAGCTTTCTTT.

The table lists this clone with many counts. This rearrangement joins TRBV9 to TRBJ2-1; 9 nucleotides match TRBD2. The CDR3 spans 18 residues. The germline gives CDR1 SGDLS, CDR2 YYNGEE. The ends lost 0 bases at V and 1 base at J; junction bases unmatched: 8. The CDR3 here is CASSVAWGGRGSYNEQFF. CDR3 sequence (DNA): TGTGCCAGCAGCGTAGCGTGGGGCGGGAGGGGGTCCTACAATGAGCAGTTCTTC.

The V call is TRBV5-4, the J call TRBJ2-1; 7 positions agree with TRBD1. This CDR3 has 18 amino acids. Per the germline V gene, CDR1 is SGHNT and CDR2 is YYREEE (reference sequence). V dropped 4 bases and J dropped 5; count of bases not matched to a gene: 18. This CDR3 is CASSIGTDGPFLDNEQFF. The CDR3 coding sequence is TGTGCCAGCAGCATCGGGACAGACGGTCCCTTCTTAGACAATGAGCAGTTCTTC.

This chain joins TRBV21-1 and TRBJ1-1; the table's TRBD1 call for D was not verified on the DNA. TRBV21-1 is labeled a pseudogene. This CDR3 has 15 residues. The chain's CDR3 is CASSKALYGDREAFF. The CDR3 DNA reads as TGTGCCAGCAGCAAAGCGCTTTATGGGGACAGGGAAGCTTTCTTT.

This sequence joins TRBV6-5 and TRBJ2-7; TRBD2 agrees at 10 bases. Germline V gene lookup returns CDR1 MNHEY and CDR2 SVGAGI. J was trimmed by 3 bases and V by 6 bases; bases with no gene match: 8. CDR3 length: 15 residues. The CDR3 here is CASRLGLAGVYEQYF. CDR3 coding DNA: TGTGCCAGCAGACTGGGCCTAGCGGGAGTCTACGAGCAGTACTTC.

The V call is TRBV5-1, the J call TRBJ2-4, with D possibly matching TRBD1 (6 bases). Trimming stripped 5 bases from V and 1 base from J, with 16 bases between. CDR1 is SGHRS, CDR2 YFSETQ, per germline. The CDR3 is made up of 16 amino acids. The CDR3 sequence: CASSQNPQGAKNIQYF. The CDR3, as DNA: TGCGCCAGCAGTCAGAATCCCCAGGGGGCCAAAAACATTCAGTACTTC.

This chain uses TRBV19 with TRBJ2-5; maybe TRBD2 (6 bases). Germline lookup yields CDR1 LNHDA and CDR2 SQIVND (reference sequence). The CDR3 has 13 amino acids. V lost 5 bases and J lost 5, with 12 bases in between. CDR3 sequence (DNA): TGTGCCAGTAGTGGGACTCGGGGGGAGACCCAGTACTTC. Amino acids: CASSGTRGETQYF.

J is TRBJ2-7 and V is TRBV12-3 or TRBV12-4, with a tentative D call TRBD2 (5 bases). The CDR3 is made up of 12 amino acids. Trimming cost V 8 bases and J 5 bases, with 13 bases left between them. CDR3 region: CASRFSEDEQYF. The CDR3 bases are TGTGCCAGCCGATTCTCGGAGGACGAGCAGTACTTC.

The rearrangement joins TRBV29-1 to TRBJ1-1; 7 bases line up with TRBD1. Germline lookup yields CDR1 SQVTM and CDR2 ANQGSEA. J lost 1 base, V lost 7 bases, and 3 bases had no gene match. There are 12 residues in the CDR3. The DNA for the CDR3 is TGCAGCGGCCGGACAGGGAACACTGAAGCTTTCTTT. The encoded protein is CSGRTGNTEAFF.

The V call is TRBV19, the J call TRBJ2-2; 8 nucleotides align to TRBD2. The CDR3 length is 13 residues. The junction had 6 bases not matched to a gene; V was cut back by 10 bases and J by 5 bases. Germline lookup yields CDR1 LNHDA and CDR2 SQIVND (reference sequence). CDR3 sequence reads: CATGGPVTGELFF. Here the CDR3 DNA reads TGTGCCACGGGGGGGCCGGTTACCGGGGAGCTGTTTTTT.

The rearrangement links TRBV7-9 to TRBJ1-2, with TRBD1 matching 7 bases. Germline lookup yields CDR1 SEHNR and CDR2 FQNEAQ (reference sequence). The CDR3 spans 14 residues. V lost 1 base, J lost 14 bases, and 13 bases stayed unmatched. In nucleotides, the CDR3 is TGTGCCAGCAGCTTAGGGGCAGGGGGGTCTGAACATACCTTC. Translated, it gives CASSLGAGGSEHTF. Complete variable domain (other parts from reference TRBV7-9 and TRBJ1-2): DTGVSQNPRHKITKRGQNVTFRCDPISEHNRLYWYRQTLGQGPEFLTYFQNEAQLEKSRLLSDRFSAERPKGSFSTLEIQRTEQGDSAMYLCASSLGAGGSEHTFGSGTRLTVV.

This clone was detected only once. This chain links TRBV28 with TRBJ2-7; D possibly corresponds to TRBD1 (7 bases). The ends were cut back, 3 bases at V and 2 bases at J, with 11 bases in the middle. CDR1 and CDR2 from the germline V gene are MDHEN and SYDVKM. The CDR3 is 14 residues long. The CDR3 nucleotides read TGTGCCAGCAGTTTCGGGGGACAGACCTACGAGCAGTACTTC. Its protein product is CASSFGGQTYEQYF.

This chain uses TRBV21-1 with TRBJ1-3; the table's D gene call, TRBD1, was not cross checked with the DNA. TRBV21-1 is a known pseudogene. The CDR3 runs to 19 residues. The CDR3 DNA sequence: TGTGCCAGCAGCAAAGCGGGGACAGGCCCCACCGTGGGTGGAAACACCATATATTTT. It codes for CASSKAGTGPTVGGNTIYF.

The chain combines TRBV6-5 with TRBJ2-3, with D possibly matching TRBD1 (6 bases). Germline CDR1 is MNHEY and CDR2 is SVGAGI. The V and J ends lost 8 bases and 2 bases respectively, with 8 bases between them. CDR3 length: 12 amino acids. The CDR3, as DNA: TGTGCCAGCGGACAGCTCACAGATACGCAGTATTTT. Amino acid sequence: CASGQLTDTQYF.

The rearrangement joins TRBV30 to TRBJ2-5; TRBD2 matches at 7 bases. Germline-derived CDR1 and CDR2 are GTSNPN and SVGIG (reference sequence). The CDR3 is 14 amino acids. V trimming: 0 bases; J trimming: 2 bases; junction bases outside the gene matches: 3. The CDR3 spells CAWSVRGVQETQYF. CDR3 nucleotide sequence: TGTGCCTGGAGTGTTCGGGGGGTTCAAGAGACCCAGTACTTC.